This is a list of T cell receptor beta chains from one sample in a study of blood T cell repertoires in COVID-19. Data came from immunoSEQ multiplex PCR; TCRdb stores just in-frame clones and leaves some out. The table lists more than 65,000 clones, about 83% of them singletons. The sample consisted of peripheral blood. These receptors were obtained from a man in his fifties or sixties with acute or convalescent COVID-19. The CDR3 runs from the conserved cysteine through the conserved F or W. Each record gives: clone size, D gene, V gene, J gene, CDR3 protein, CDR3 DNA. D genes are given only for firm matches. Clone size, where shown, is once, few, many, or a class for clones that have expanded.

abundance: -; d_gene: -; v_gene: TRBV30; j_gene: TRBJ1-2; CDR3aa: CAWASGDYGYTF; CDR3nt: TGTGCCTGGGCGTCGGGGGACTATGGCTACACCTTC
abundance: once; d_gene: TRBD1; v_gene: TRBV7-7; j_gene: TRBJ2-5; CDR3aa: CASSSGQGAEETQYF; CDR3nt: TGTGCCAGCAGCTCGGGACAGGGGGCTGAAGAGACCCAGTACTTC
abundance: -; d_gene: -; v_gene: TRBV29-1; j_gene: TRBJ1-2; CDR3aa: CSVEQIPNYGYTF; CDR3nt: TGCAGCGTTGAGCAGATACCTAACTATGGCTACACCTTC
abundance: -; d_gene: -; v_gene: TRBV6-5; j_gene: TRBJ1-6; CDR3aa: CASSYSTLLNSPLHF; CDR3nt: TGTGCCAGCAGTTACTCGACTCTCTTAAATTCACCCCTCCACTTT
abundance: -; d_gene: -; v_gene: TRBV19; j_gene: TRBJ2-3; CDR3aa: CASSIEVGLDTQYF; CDR3nt: TGTGCCAGTAGTATAGAAGTGGGACTAGATACGCAGTATTTT
abundance: few; d_gene: TRBD2; v_gene: TRBV5-6; j_gene: TRBJ2-1; CDR3aa: CASSSLSGGAYNEQFF; CDR3nt: TGTGCCAGCAGCTCTCTTAGCGGGGGGGCCTACAATGAGCAGTTCTTC
abundance: -; d_gene: -; v_gene: TRBV6-5; j_gene: TRBJ1-6; CDR3aa: CASSSQGAYNSPLHF; CDR3nt: TGTGCCAGCAGTAGCCAGGGCGCCTATAATTCACCCCTCCACTTT
abundance: -; d_gene: TRBD1; v_gene: TRBV2; j_gene: TRBJ2-2; CDR3aa: CASRQGAGGELFF; CDR3nt: TGTGCCAGCAGACAGGGGGCGGGCGGGGAGCTGTTTTTT
abundance: once; d_gene: -; v_gene: TRBV13; j_gene: TRBJ2-2; CDR3aa: CASSLYGELFF; CDR3nt: TGTGCCAGCAGCTTATATGGGGAGCTGTTTTTT
abundance: -; d_gene: -; v_gene: TRBV30; j_gene: TRBJ2-7; CDR3aa: CAWRPLETYEQYF; CDR3nt: TGTGCCTGGAGACCTTTGGAGACCTACGAGCAGTACTTC
abundance: once; d_gene: TRBD1; v_gene: TRBV10-3; j_gene: TRBJ1-1; CDR3aa: CAISDHRNRGMNTEAFF; CDR3nt: TGTGCCATCAGCGACCACCGGAACAGGGGCATGAACACTGAAGCTTTCTTT
abundance: few; d_gene: TRBD1; v_gene: TRBV19; j_gene: TRBJ2-1; CDR3aa: CASSMGLRGRYNEQFF; CDR3nt: TGTGCCAGTAGTATGGGCTTGAGGGGGCGATACAATGAGCAGTTCTTC
abundance: -; d_gene: -; v_gene: TRBV12-3/TRBV12-4; j_gene: TRBJ2-5; CDR3aa: CASSSRETQYF; CDR3nt: TGTGCCAGCAGTTCCAGGGAGACCCAGTACTTC
abundance: -; d_gene: TRBD1; v_gene: TRBV29-1; j_gene: TRBJ1-2; CDR3aa: CSVEWEGGVNGYTF; CDR3nt: TGCAGCGTTGAGTGGGAAGGGGGCGTAAATGGCTACACCTTC
abundance: -; d_gene: TRBD1; v_gene: TRBV19; j_gene: TRBJ2-1; CDR3aa: CASSIGQGYRQFF; CDR3nt: TGTGCCAGTAGTATAGGACAGGGGTATCGGCAGTTCTTC
abundance: many; d_gene: -; v_gene: TRBV28; j_gene: TRBJ1-5; CDR3aa: CASSLDSQHF; CDR3nt: TGTGCCAGCAGTTTGGACTCGCAGCATTTT
abundance: -; d_gene: TRBD1; v_gene: TRBV10-2; j_gene: TRBJ1-2; CDR3aa: CASSASSRDRGLGYTF; CDR3nt: TGCGCCAGCAGTGCGTCGTCCCGGGACAGGGGTTTGGGCTACACCTTC
abundance: -; d_gene: -; v_gene: TRBV7-2; j_gene: TRBJ1-1; CDR3aa: CASSLGQYTEAFF; CDR3nt: TGTGCCAGCAGCCTTGGCCAGTACACTGAAGCTTTCTTT
abundance: -; d_gene: TRBD1; v_gene: TRBV4-3; j_gene: TRBJ1-3; CDR3aa: CASSPQSGTASGNTIYF; CDR3nt: TGCGCCAGCAGCCCGCAGTCCGGGACAGCTTCTGGAAACACCATATATTTT
abundance: -; d_gene: -; v_gene: TRBV24-1; j_gene: TRBJ2-5; CDR3aa: CATSDGGRGWETQYF; CDR3nt: TGTGCCACCAGTGATGGTGGTCGGGGGTGGGAGACCCAGTACTTC
abundance: -; d_gene: -; v_gene: TRBV5-4; j_gene: TRBJ2-1; CDR3aa: CASSPGDEQFF; CDR3nt: TGTGCCAGCAGCCCGGGAGATGAGCAGTTCTTC
abundance: -; d_gene: TRBD2; v_gene: TRBV7-2; j_gene: TRBJ2-3; CDR3aa: CASSFLSGGRADTQYF; CDR3nt: TGTGCCAGCAGCTTTCTTAGCGGGGGTAGGGCAGATACGCAGTATTTT
abundance: -; d_gene: TRBD1; v_gene: TRBV30; j_gene: TRBJ2-7; CDR3aa: CAWSDEDRVAYEQYF; CDR3nt: TGTGCCTGGAGTGACGAGGACAGGGTTGCCTACGAGCAGTACTTC
abundance: -; d_gene: TRBD1; v_gene: TRBV9; j_gene: TRBJ1-4; CDR3aa: CASSEGDSYNEKLFF; CDR3nt: TGTGCCAGCAGCGAGGGGGACAGCTATAATGAAAAACTGTTTTTT
abundance: -; d_gene: TRBD1; v_gene: TRBV2; j_gene: TRBJ2-1; CDR3aa: CARRGQGGVNEQFF; CDR3nt: TGTGCCAGGCGGGGACAGGGCGGGGTGAATGAGCAGTTCTTC
abundance: -; d_gene: -; v_gene: TRBV4-3; j_gene: TRBJ2-2; CDR3aa: CASSPLGGGGNTGELFF; CDR3nt: TGCGCCAGCAGCCCCCTCGGGGGCGGGGGAAACACCGGGGAGCTGTTTTTT
abundance: -; d_gene: TRBD1; v_gene: TRBV7-2; j_gene: TRBJ1-4; CDR3aa: CASSLALGQGGEKLFF; CDR3nt: TGTGCCAGCAGCTTAGCGCTAGGACAGGGGGGGGAAAAACTGTTTTTT
abundance: -; d_gene: TRBD1; v_gene: TRBV18; j_gene: TRBJ2-4; CDR3aa: CASSPPTGGSKNIQYF; CDR3nt: TGTGCCAGCTCACCACCTACAGGGGGCAGCAAAAACATTCAGTACTTC
abundance: -; d_gene: TRBD1; v_gene: TRBV5-1; j_gene: TRBJ2-5; CDR3aa: CASSTPGQVETQYF; CDR3nt: TGCGCCAGCAGTACTCCGGGACAGGTGGAGACCCAGTACTTC
abundance: -; d_gene: TRBD2; v_gene: TRBV28; j_gene: TRBJ2-1; CDR3aa: CASSFVSIVAGGLDEQFF; CDR3nt: TGTGCCAGCAGTTTCGTCTCTATTGTAGCGGGGGGGCTCGATGAGCAGTTCTTC
abundance: -; d_gene: TRBD1; v_gene: TRBV5-6; j_gene: TRBJ2-3; CDR3aa: CASSRYRGPDTQYF; CDR3nt: TGTGCCAGCAGCAGATACAGGGGCCCAGATACGCAGTATTTT
abundance: few; d_gene: TRBD2; v_gene: TRBV2; j_gene: TRBJ2-7; CDR3aa: CASSRKGAGGSYEQYF; CDR3nt: TGTGCCAGCAGTCGTAAAGGGGCCGGGGGGTCCTACGAGCAGTACTTC
abundance: few; d_gene: -; v_gene: TRBV11-2; j_gene: TRBJ2-5; CDR3aa: CASSPTRDMSQETQYF; CDR3nt: TGTGCCAGCAGTCCGACCAGGGACATGTCGCAAGAGACCCAGTACTTC
abundance: -; d_gene: -; v_gene: TRBV27; j_gene: TRBJ2-7; CDR3aa: CASAGRYGEQYF; CDR3nt: TGTGCCAGCGCTGGTCGGTATGGCGAGCAGTACTTC
abundance: -; d_gene: TRBD2; v_gene: TRBV3-1/TRBV3-2; j_gene: TRBJ2-1; CDR3aa: CASSLRTSGGHNEQFF; CDR3nt: TGTGCCAGCAGCTTGCGGACTAGCGGGGGGCACAATGAGCAGTTCTTC
abundance: -; d_gene: TRBD1; v_gene: TRBV10-2; j_gene: TRBJ1-5; CDR3aa: CASRTGGNQPQHF; CDR3nt: TGCGCCAGCAGAACAGGGGGCAATCAGCCCCAGCATTTT
abundance: -; d_gene: TRBD1; v_gene: TRBV7-8; j_gene: TRBJ1-2; CDR3aa: CASSPDPTGGYYGYTF; CDR3nt: TGTGCCAGCAGCCCAGACCCGACAGGGGGGTACTATGGCTACACCTTC
abundance: -; d_gene: TRBD2; v_gene: TRBV7-3; j_gene: TRBJ2-3; CDR3aa: CASSSAGTRHPQYF; CDR3nt: TGTGCCAGCAGCTCCGCCGGGACTAGACACCCGCAGTATTTT
abundance: once; d_gene: -; v_gene: TRBV10-3; j_gene: TRBJ1-1; CDR3aa: CAVSRQSTENTEAFF; CDR3nt: TGTGCCGTATCAAGACAGTCGACTGAGAACACTGAAGCTTTCTTT
abundance: -; d_gene: -; v_gene: TRBV4-3; j_gene: TRBJ2-3; CDR3aa: CATRFKTGPDTQYF; CDR3nt: TGCGCCACCCGATTCAAAACAGGGCCAGATACGCAGTATTTT
abundance: -; d_gene: -; v_gene: TRBV19; j_gene: TRBJ1-1; CDR3aa: CASSIDSRFRAFF; CDR3nt: TGTGCCAGTAGTATAGATAGTCGGTTCCGGGCTTTCTTT
abundance: -; d_gene: TRBD1; v_gene: TRBV7-3; j_gene: TRBJ2-1; CDR3aa: CASSLSRTGGASYNEQFF; CDR3nt: TGTGCCAGCAGCTTATCTCGGACAGGGGGAGCGTCCTACAATGAGCAGTTCTTC
abundance: -; d_gene: TRBD1; v_gene: TRBV2; j_gene: TRBJ1-1; CDR3aa: CASRTSGQGGTEAFF; CDR3nt: TGTGCCAGCAGAACTTCTGGACAGGGCGGCACTGAAGCTTTCTTT
abundance: -; d_gene: -; v_gene: TRBV7-2; j_gene: TRBJ1-4; CDR3aa: CASGGARANEKLFF; CDR3nt: TGTGCCAGCGGAGGGGCGCGGGCTAATGAAAAACTGTTTTTT
abundance: -; d_gene: -; v_gene: TRBV5-5; j_gene: TRBJ1-1; CDR3aa: CASSLSVNGEAFF; CDR3nt: TGTGCCAGCAGCTTGTCAGTGAATGGTGAAGCTTTCTTT
abundance: -; d_gene: -; v_gene: TRBV3-1/TRBV3-2; j_gene: TRBJ1-4; CDR3aa: CASSRPDNGEKLFF; CDR3nt: TGTGCCAGCAGCCGACCGGACAATGGCGAAAAACTGTTTTTT
abundance: -; d_gene: -; v_gene: TRBV7-2; j_gene: TRBJ1-3; CDR3aa: CASSLSGGSGNTIYF; CDR3nt: TGTGCCAGCAGCTTAAGTGGAGGTTCTGGAAACACCATATATTTT
abundance: -; d_gene: -; v_gene: TRBV9; j_gene: TRBJ1-1; CDR3aa: CASSADPQGKTEAFF; CDR3nt: TGTGCCAGCAGCGCGGACCCACAGGGAAAGACTGAAGCTTTCTTT
abundance: -; d_gene: -; v_gene: TRBV3-1/TRBV3-2; j_gene: TRBJ2-7; CDR3aa: CASSQLYEQYF; CDR3nt: TGTGCCAGCAGCCAGTTATACGAGCAGTACTTC
abundance: -; d_gene: TRBD1; v_gene: TRBV29-1; j_gene: TRBJ2-7; CDR3aa: CSVMGTGEYGEQYF; CDR3nt: TGCAGCGTTATGGGGACAGGGGAATATGGCGAGCAGTACTTC